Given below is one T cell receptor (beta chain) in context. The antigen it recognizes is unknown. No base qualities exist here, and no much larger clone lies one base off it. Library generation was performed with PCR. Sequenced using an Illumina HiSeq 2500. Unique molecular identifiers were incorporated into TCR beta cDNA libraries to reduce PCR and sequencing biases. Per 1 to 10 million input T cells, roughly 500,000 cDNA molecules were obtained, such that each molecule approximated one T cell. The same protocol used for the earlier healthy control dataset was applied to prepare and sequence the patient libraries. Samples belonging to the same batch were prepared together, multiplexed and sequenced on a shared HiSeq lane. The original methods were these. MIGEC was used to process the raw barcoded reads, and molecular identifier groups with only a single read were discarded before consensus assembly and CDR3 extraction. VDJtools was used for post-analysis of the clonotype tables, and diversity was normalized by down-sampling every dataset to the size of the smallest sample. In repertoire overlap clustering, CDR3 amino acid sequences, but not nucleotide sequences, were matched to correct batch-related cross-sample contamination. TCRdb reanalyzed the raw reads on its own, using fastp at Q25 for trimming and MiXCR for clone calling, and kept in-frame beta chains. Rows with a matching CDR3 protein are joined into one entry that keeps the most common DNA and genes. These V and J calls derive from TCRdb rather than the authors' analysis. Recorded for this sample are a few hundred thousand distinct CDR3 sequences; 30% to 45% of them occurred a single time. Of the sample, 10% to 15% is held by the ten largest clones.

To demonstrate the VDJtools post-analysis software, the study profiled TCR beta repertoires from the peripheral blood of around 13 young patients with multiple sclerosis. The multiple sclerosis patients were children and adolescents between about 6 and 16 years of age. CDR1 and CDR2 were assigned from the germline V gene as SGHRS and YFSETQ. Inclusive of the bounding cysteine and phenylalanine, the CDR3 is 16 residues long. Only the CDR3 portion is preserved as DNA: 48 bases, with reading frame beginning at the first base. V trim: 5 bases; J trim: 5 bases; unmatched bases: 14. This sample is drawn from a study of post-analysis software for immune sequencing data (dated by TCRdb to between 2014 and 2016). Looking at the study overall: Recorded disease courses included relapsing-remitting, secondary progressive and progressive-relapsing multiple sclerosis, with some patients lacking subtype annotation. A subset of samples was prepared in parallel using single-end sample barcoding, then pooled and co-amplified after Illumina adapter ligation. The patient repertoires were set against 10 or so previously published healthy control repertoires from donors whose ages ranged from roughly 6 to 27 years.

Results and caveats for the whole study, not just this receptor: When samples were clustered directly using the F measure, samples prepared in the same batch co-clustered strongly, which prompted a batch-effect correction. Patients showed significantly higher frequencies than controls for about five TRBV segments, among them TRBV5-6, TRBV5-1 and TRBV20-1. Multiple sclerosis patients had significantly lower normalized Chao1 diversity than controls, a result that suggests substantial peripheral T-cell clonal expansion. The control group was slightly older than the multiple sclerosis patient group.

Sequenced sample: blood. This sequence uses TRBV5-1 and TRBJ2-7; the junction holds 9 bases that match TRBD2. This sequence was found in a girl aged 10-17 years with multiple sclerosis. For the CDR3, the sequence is CASRRGFRTSVDEQYF. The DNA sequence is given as TGCGCCAGCAGAAGGGGATTCCGGACTAGCGTCGACGAGCAGTACTTC.